Listed below are T cell receptor beta chains from one sample, sequenced in a study of PD-1 blockade in classical Hodgkin lymphoma. The table came from immunoSEQ multiplex PCR; TCRdb's copy has only in-frame clones and leaves some out. The top ten clones hold 15% to 20% of a sample with 75,000 to 100,000 clones, roughly four fifths of them seen once. The sample was peripheral blood mononuclear cells (PBMCs), taken before the second cycle of nivolumab. Receptors were obtained from a human donor with classical Hodgkin lymphoma. Both conserved end residues are part of each CDR3. The D gene is left open where the match is weak. Part of the rows lack a size; the others show once, few, many or a class for expanded clones.

clone_size j_call v_call d_call cdr3_nt cdr3_aa
- TRBJ2-1 TRBV27 - TGTGCCAGCAGTTTCCGGGGCTACAATGAGCAGTTCTTC CASSFRGYNEQFF
- TRBJ2-7 TRBV5-4 - TGTGCCAGCAGCGAACTAGACTTGGATGCCCACGAGCAGTACTTC CASSELDLDAHEQYF
- TRBJ2-5 TRBV10-3 TRBD1 TGTGCCATCAACCCGGGACAGGGGGCAGTGGAGACCCAGTACTTC CAINPGQGAVETQYF
- TRBJ2-5 TRBV7-2 TRBD2 TGTGCCAGCAGCGAAAGACTAGCGGCCAGCGAAGAGACCCAGTACTTC CASSERLAASEETQYF
few TRBJ2-1 TRBV29-1 TRBD1 TGCAGCGTTGAGAGAGGGACAGGTCACAATGAGCAGTTCTTC CSVERGTGHNEQFF
- TRBJ2-5 TRBV10-3 - TGTGCCATCAGACAGCAAGAGACCCAGTACTTC CAIRQQETQYF
- TRBJ1-1 TRBV18 - TGTGCCAGCTCCTACGGCCCGGGACTGGTTGAAGCTTTCTTT CASSYGPGLVEAFF
- TRBJ2-1 TRBV13 - TGTGCCACCGGAATTAACTCCTACAATGAGCAGTTCTTC CATGINSYNEQFF
once TRBJ2-1 TRBV19 - TGTGCCAGTCGACAGGAGGGGGTAGTTGAGCAGTTCTTC CASRQEGVVEQFF
- TRBJ2-7 TRBV11-1 - TGTGCCAGCAGCGCAGCGCCAGGGAGCGAGCAGTACTTT CASSAAPGSEQYF
- TRBJ2-1 TRBV4-1 TRBD1 TGCGCCAGCAGCCAAGAGGGGACAGGGTACAATGAGCAGTTCTTC CASSQEGTGYNEQFF
once TRBJ2-5 TRBV4-2 TRBD2 TGTGCCAGCAGCCCCTCTACTACTAGCGGAAAAGAGACCCAGTACTTC CASSPSTTSGKETQYF
- TRBJ2-1 TRBV15 - TGTGCCACCAGCAGCCGAGGGGTGAATGAGCAGTTCTTC CATSSRGVNEQFF
- TRBJ1-4 TRBV5-1 TRBD1 TGCGCCAGCAGCCTCAGACAGGGTGGTGAAAAACTGTTTTTT CASSLRQGGEKLFF
- TRBJ1-4 TRBV29-1 TRBD1 TGCAGCGGGAGGGGGACAGGGGGCGACGAAAAACTGTTTTTT CSGRGTGGDEKLFF
- TRBJ1-4 TRBV28 - TGTGCCAGCAGTTTTTCCCAGGGTTTGGAAAAACTGTTTTTT CASSFSQGLEKLFF
- TRBJ1-1 TRBV6-1 - TGTGCCAGCAGTGGGCGGGGGGTGAACACTGAAGCTTTCTTT CASSGRGVNTEAFF
- TRBJ2-7 TRBV7-2 - TGTGCCAGCAGCCCAAGCTTCGGACAGTACGAGCAGTACTTC CASSPSFGQYEQYF
- TRBJ2-3 TRBV10-3 TRBD2 TGTGCCACCGCGGAATCAGCGGGAGGGGGTGTAGGTACGCAGTATTTT CATAESAGGGVGTQYF
- TRBJ2-3 TRBV13 TRBD2 TGTGCCAGCAGCTCAGGTCTAGCGGGAAGGCTGACAGATACGCAGTATTTT CASSSGLAGRLTDTQYF
few TRBJ2-5 TRBV4-2 TRBD1 TGTGCCAGCAGCCCATTTCTAGTGGGACAGGGATGGGAGACCCAGTACTTC CASSPFLVGQGWETQYF
- TRBJ2-1 TRBV2 TRBD2 TGTGCCAGCAGTCTCGCGGGACTAGCACCGAGGCCGTTCTTC CASSLAGLAPRPFF
- TRBJ1-1 TRBV6-5 - TGTGCCAGCAGTTCGAGGGAGCGAGGGGCTGAAGCTTTCTTT CASSSRERGAEAFF
- TRBJ1-5 TRBV27 - TGTGCCAGCAGTTTATCTGGCTCATTCAATCAGCCCCAGCATTTT CASSLSGSFNQPQHF
- TRBJ2-7 TRBV10-3 TRBD2 TGTGCCATCAGCGGTAGCGGGAGATTGCCCGAGCAGTACTTC CAISGSGRLPEQYF
- TRBJ1-2 TRBV7-9 TRBD1 TGTGCCAGCAGCCACCAAAGACAGGGTTCTTCTGCCTATGGCTACACCTTC CASSHQRQGSSAYGYTF
- TRBJ2-7 TRBV10-3 - TGTGCCATCACCTCCGGGACAGAGCAGTACTTC CAITSGTEQYF
- TRBJ1-1 TRBV5-1 - TGCGCCAGCAGCTTGGACCTTACTGAAGCTTTCTTT CASSLDLTEAFF